The TCR beta chain described here comes from a study of CD4 T cells in relation to SARS-CoV-2 and coronaviruses. Regarding the study as a whole: Compared with monoreactive clones, crossreactive clones showed significantly weaker SARS-CoV-2 expansion.

Unexposed donor CD4+ T cells date from 2011-2018, before the COVID-19 pandemic. After about 10 days of culture, CD4+ T cells were isolated. On days 3 and 7, cultures got half fresh IL-2 medium. The CDR3 runs 15 residues. The ends were cut back, 2 bases at V and 0 bases at J, with 10 bases in the middle. From germline, CDR1 is SGDLS and CDR2 YYNGEE. This clone was detected only a few times. Its antigen is unidentified. Here immunoSEQ multiplex PCR was the method, and the copy in TCRdb shows in-frame clones only, minus some. The data show around 9,800 clones, with approximately 78% seen just once and about 18% held by the top ten.

This receptor was identified in a human donor in good health. The sequencing sample was made of CD4+ T cells from PBMCs, cultured in vitro. The rearrangement links TRBV9 to TRBJ2-3; possibly TRBD1 for D (6 bases). In nucleotides, the CDR3 is TGTGCCAGCAGCGTTGGGACAACTAGCACAGATACGCAGTATTTT. Amino acids: CASSVGTTSTDTQYF.